A selection of T cell receptor beta chains follows, all from one sample in a study of cytomegalovirus exposure and HLA in healthy donors. Assay used: immunoSEQ multiplex PCR; TCRdb lists only in-frame clones, some missing. The sample yields more than 300,000 clones, 86% seen once. Sequencing input: PBMCs. The origin of the receptors is a woman between 18 and 29 years old in good health and CMV-seronegative. Each CDR3 is given with its conserved first and last residue. Fields, in order: D gene, V gene, J gene, clone size, CDR3 protein, CDR3 DNA. A D gene is named only where the DNA matches it firmly. Rows give clone size only sometimes, using once, few, many, or a class for an expanded clone.

D: NA
V: TRBV27
J: TRBJ1-1
size: NA
CDR3: CASSPRGRTEVNTEAFF
DNA: TGTGCCAGCAGTCCTCGGGGGAGGACGGAGGTGAACACTGAAGCTTTCTTT

D: TRBD1
V: TRBV6-6
J: TRBJ2-7
size: NA
CDR3: CASSYSGTAYEQYF
DNA: TGTGCCAGCAGTTACTCCGGGACAGCCTACGAGCAGTACTTC

D: NA
V: TRBV7-2
J: TRBJ1-5
size: NA
CDR3: CASSLVRGNSDRNQPQHF
DNA: TGTGCCAGCAGCTTAGTTCGAGGAAATTCGGACAGAAATCAGCCCCAGCATTTT

D: TRBD2
V: TRBV4-2
J: TRBJ2-2
size: NA
CDR3: CASSQVTRLAGTGELFF
DNA: TGTGCCAGCAGCCAAGTAACGCGACTAGCGGGCACCGGGGAGCTGTTTTTT

D: NA
V: TRBV5-1
J: TRBJ1-1
size: NA
CDR3: CASSLADREAFF
DNA: TGCGCCAGCAGCTTGGCCGACAGAGAAGCTTTCTTT

D: NA
V: TRBV15
J: TRBJ1-2
size: NA
CDR3: CATSRGESRHGYTF
DNA: TGTGCCACCAGCAGAGGGGAGAGTAGGCACGGCTACACCTTC

D: TRBD2
V: TRBV7-9
J: TRBJ2-3
size: NA
CDR3: CATSAREDGTDTQYF
DNA: TGTGCCACCTCGGCCCGGGAGGACGGCACAGATACGCAGTATTTT

D: NA
V: TRBV18
J: TRBJ1-5
size: NA
CDR3: CASSPGAGDNQPQHF
DNA: TGTGCCAGCTCACCAGGCGCAGGGGACAATCAGCCCCAGCATTTT

D: NA
V: TRBV6-6
J: TRBJ1-1
size: NA
CDR3: CASRRTKGNMNTEAFF
DNA: TGTGCCAGCAGACGGACCAAGGGGAACATGAACACTGAAGCTTTCTTT

D: NA
V: TRBV4-3
J: TRBJ2-7
size: NA
CDR3: CASSQGLSYEQYF
DNA: TGCGCCAGCAGCCAAGGACTTTCCTACGAGCAGTACTTC

D: NA
V: TRBV9
J: TRBJ2-1
size: NA
CDR3: CASSVEGSGYEQFF
DNA: TGTGCCAGCAGCGTAGAAGGTAGCGGATATGAGCAGTTCTTC

D: TRBD2
V: TRBV9
J: TRBJ2-1
size: NA
CDR3: CASSVAPRAGGSRNEQFF
DNA: TGTGCCAGCAGCGTAGCACCCCGGGCGGGAGGGTCCCGCAATGAGCAGTTCTTC

D: TRBD1
V: TRBV4-2
J: TRBJ1-2
size: NA
CDR3: CASSESTGVRYGYTF
DNA: TGTGCCAGCAGCGAATCGACAGGGGTTCGCTATGGCTACACCTTC

D: NA
V: TRBV6-1
J: TRBJ2-7
size: NA
CDR3: CASSEESGRRHEQYF
DNA: TGTGCCAGCAGTGAAGAGAGCGGACGTCGCCACGAGCAGTACTTC

D: TRBD2
V: TRBV7-6
J: TRBJ2-1
size: NA
CDR3: CASSLAASGSSEQFF
DNA: TGTGCCAGCAGCTTAGCGGCTAGCGGGAGCTCTGAGCAGTTCTTC

D: TRBD2
V: TRBV28
J: TRBJ2-7
size: NA
CDR3: CASSQPRVGAMTSGRPYEQYF
DNA: TGTGCCAGCAGCCAGCCTCGAGTCGGGGCGATGACTAGCGGGAGGCCCTACGAGCAGTACTTC

D: TRBD1
V: TRBV2
J: TRBJ2-6
size: NA
CDR3: CASSDQDRLIVSSGANVLTF
DNA: TGTGCCAGCAGCGATCAGGACAGGTTGATAGTATCCTCTGGGGCCAACGTCCTGACTTTC

D: NA
V: TRBV6-5
J: TRBJ1-1
size: NA
CDR3: CASRGGVGTEAFF
DNA: TGTGCCAGCAGGGGCGGGGTGGGCACTGAAGCTTTCTTT

D: NA
V: TRBV29-1
J: TRBJ2-5
size: NA
CDR3: CSVEAEPGAETQYF
DNA: TGCAGCGTTGAAGCGGAGCCAGGGGCGGAGACCCAGTACTTC

D: NA
V: TRBV4-1
J: TRBJ1-4
size: NA
CDR3: CASSPLNQGHPELFF
DNA: TGCGCCAGCAGCCCCCTCAACCAGGGCCACCCAGAACTGTTTTTT

D: TRBD1
V: TRBV7-9
J: TRBJ1-4
size: NA
CDR3: CASSPQETGLGEKLFF
DNA: TGTGCCAGCAGCCCCCAAGAGACAGGGCTTGGGGAAAAACTGTTTTTT

D: NA
V: TRBV29-1
J: TRBJ1-2
size: few
CDR3: CSVIQGYGYTF
DNA: TGCAGCGTTATCCAGGGATATGGCTACACCTTC

D: TRBD1
V: TRBV5-1
J: TRBJ1-4
size: NA
CDR3: CASSQTGVNEKLFF
DNA: TGCGCCAGCAGTCAGACAGGGGTTAATGAAAAACTGTTTTTT

D: TRBD2
V: TRBV11-2
J: TRBJ2-3
size: NA
CDR3: CASSSPGLVPDTQYF
DNA: TGTGCCAGCAGCTCGCCGGGACTAGTCCCAGATACGCAGTATTTT

D: TRBD1
V: TRBV2
J: TRBJ2-1
size: once
CDR3: CASSSPGQGSYNEQFF
DNA: TGTGCCAGCAGTTCCCCGGGACAGGGCTCTTACAATGAGCAGTTCTTC

D: TRBD1
V: TRBV19
J: TRBJ1-5
size: NA
CDR3: CASSRDRVGNQPQHF
DNA: TGTGCCAGTAGTAGGGACAGGGTGGGCAATCAGCCCCAGCATTTT

D: TRBD1
V: TRBV28
J: TRBJ2-7
size: NA
CDR3: CASSGFGQGSYEQYF
DNA: TGTGCCAGCAGTGGCTTTGGACAGGGATCCTACGAGCAGTACTTC